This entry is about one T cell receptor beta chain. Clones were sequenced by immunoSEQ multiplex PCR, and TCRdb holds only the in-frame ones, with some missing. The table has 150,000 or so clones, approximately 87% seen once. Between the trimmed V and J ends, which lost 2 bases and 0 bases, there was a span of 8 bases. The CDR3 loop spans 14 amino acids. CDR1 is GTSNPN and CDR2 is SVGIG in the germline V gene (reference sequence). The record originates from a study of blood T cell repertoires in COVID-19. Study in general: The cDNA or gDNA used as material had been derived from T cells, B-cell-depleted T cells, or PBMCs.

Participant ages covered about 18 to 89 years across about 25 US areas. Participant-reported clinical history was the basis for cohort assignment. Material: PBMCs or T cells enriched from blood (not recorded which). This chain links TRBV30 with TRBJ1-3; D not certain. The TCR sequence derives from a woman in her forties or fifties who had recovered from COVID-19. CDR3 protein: CAWSPGFSGNTIYF. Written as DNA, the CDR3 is TGTGCCTGGAGTCCAGGTTTCTCTGGAAACACCATATATTTT.